Below, 8 T cell receptor beta chains from the same sample are listed, as sequenced in a study of blood T cell repertoires in COVID-19. The assay was immunoSEQ multiplex PCR, and TCRdb's table has in-frame clones only and misses some. The table shows around 140,000 clones, with almost 85% occurring only once. The sample was PBMCs or T cells enriched from blood (not recorded which). The receptors stem from a woman in her forties or fifties with acute COVID-19.

This chain links TRBV21-1 with TRBJ2-7; the listed D gene, TRBD2, was not tested against the DNA. TRBV21-1 is a pseudogene locus. This CDR3 has 16 residues. The CDR3 sequence is CASSKPRTSGGYEQYF. CDR3 nucleotides: TGTGCCAGCAGCAAACCCCGGACTAGCGGCGGGTACGAGCAGTACTTC.

The chain combines TRBV5-4 with TRBJ2-1; 7 nucleotides match TRBD1. Per the germline V gene, CDR1 is SGHNT and CDR2 is YYREEE (reference sequence). The junction had 7 bases not matched to a gene; V was cut back by 3 bases and J by 7 bases. CDR3 size: 14 residues. CDR3 sequence reads: CASSSTGSRNEQFF. The CDR3 DNA follows: TGTGCCAGCAGCTCGACAGGGAGTCGTAATGAGCAGTTCTTC.

The genes are TRBV19 and TRBJ2-6; TRBD1 matches 10 bases. The CDR3 has 17 amino acids. Losses at the gene ends were 5 bases for V and 4 bases for J; bases not matched to a gene: 8. The germline CDR1 and CDR2 sequences are LNHDA and SQIVND (reference sequence). CDR3 sequence reads: CASSPTGGAGGANVLTF. CDR3 coding DNA: TGTGCCAGTAGTCCGACAGGGGGCGCAGGGGGGGCCAACGTCCTGACTTTC.

V usage is TRBV29-1 and J usage is TRBJ1-5; D is possibly TRBD1 (6 bases). Trimming removed 6 bases from V and 7 bases from J, with 25 bases in between. The CDR3 length is 16 residues. The V gene's germline CDR1 is SQVTM and CDR2 ANQGSEA. CDR3 sequence (DNA): TGCAGCGTCCAAGAGGGGGGGGAAGGGTCTTGGCAGCCCCAGCATTTT. Encoded protein: CSVQEGGEGSWQPQHF. The full variable domain, in which reference TRBV29-1 and TRBJ1-5 provide the parts outside the CDR3, is SAVISQKPSRDICQRGTSLTIQCQVDSQVTMMFWYRQQPGQSLTLIATANQGSEATYESGFVIDKFPISRPNLTFSTLTVSNMSPEDSSIYLCSVQEGGEGSWQPQHFGDGTRLSIL.

This chain links TRBV2 with TRBJ2-7; the match to TRBD2 covers 12 bases. CDR1 is SNHLY and CDR2 is FYNNEI in the germline V gene. After removal of 5 bases from V and 5 bases from J, the junction contained 4 bases not matched to a gene. The CDR3 length is 14 residues. In DNA, the CDR3 is TGTGCCAGCAGTACGACTAGCGGGAGCCACGAGCAGTACTTC. Translated, it gives CASSTTSGSHEQYF.

The chain uses TRBV6-2 or TRBV6-3 and TRBJ1-1; no clear D. The CDR3 has 15 residues. Germline lookup yields CDR1 MNHEY and CDR2 SVGEGT. V was shortened by 2 bases and J by 0 bases, with 10 bases between the two germline ends. CDR3 amino acids: CASSYQWALNTEAFF. DNA for the CDR3: TGTGCCAGCAGTTACCAGTGGGCTTTGAACACTGAAGCTTTCTTT.

The chain uses TRBV7-2 and TRBJ1-1, with a weak D call TRBD1 (5 bases). Trimming left V 5 bases short and J 4 bases short, with 17 bases between. Germline lookup yields CDR1 SGHTA and CDR2 FQGNSA. This CDR3 comprises 15 residues. CDR3 residues: CASSGSGGSFTEAFF. CDR3 nucleotides: TGTGCCAGCAGCGGGTCGGGGGGGTCATTCACTGAAGCTTTCTTT.

The rearrangement joins TRBV6-5 to TRBJ2-5, with 7 bases fitting TRBD1. The CDR3 is made up of 15 amino acids. V was pared by 7 bases and J by 1 base, with 9 bases of the junction left unmatched. CDR1 is MNHEY and CDR2 is SVGAGI in the germline V gene. The chain's CDR3 is CASTRSQGSQETQYF. The CDR3, as DNA: TGTGCCAGCACACGATCACAGGGGTCCCAAGAGACCCAGTACTTC.